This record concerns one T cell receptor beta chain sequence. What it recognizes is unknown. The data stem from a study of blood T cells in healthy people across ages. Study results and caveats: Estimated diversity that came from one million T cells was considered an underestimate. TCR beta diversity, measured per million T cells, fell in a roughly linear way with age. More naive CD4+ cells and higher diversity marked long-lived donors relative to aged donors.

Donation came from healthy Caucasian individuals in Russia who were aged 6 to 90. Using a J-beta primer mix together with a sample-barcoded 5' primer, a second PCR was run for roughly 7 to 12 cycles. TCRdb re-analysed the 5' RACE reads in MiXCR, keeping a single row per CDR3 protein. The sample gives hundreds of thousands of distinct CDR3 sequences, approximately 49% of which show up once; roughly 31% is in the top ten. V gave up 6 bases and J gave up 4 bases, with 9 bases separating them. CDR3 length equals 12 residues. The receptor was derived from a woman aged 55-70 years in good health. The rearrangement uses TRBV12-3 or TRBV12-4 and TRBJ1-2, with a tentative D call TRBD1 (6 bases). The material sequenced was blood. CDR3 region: CASSRTAYGYTF. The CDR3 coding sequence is TGTGCCAGCAGCCGGACAGCCTATGGCTACACCTTC.